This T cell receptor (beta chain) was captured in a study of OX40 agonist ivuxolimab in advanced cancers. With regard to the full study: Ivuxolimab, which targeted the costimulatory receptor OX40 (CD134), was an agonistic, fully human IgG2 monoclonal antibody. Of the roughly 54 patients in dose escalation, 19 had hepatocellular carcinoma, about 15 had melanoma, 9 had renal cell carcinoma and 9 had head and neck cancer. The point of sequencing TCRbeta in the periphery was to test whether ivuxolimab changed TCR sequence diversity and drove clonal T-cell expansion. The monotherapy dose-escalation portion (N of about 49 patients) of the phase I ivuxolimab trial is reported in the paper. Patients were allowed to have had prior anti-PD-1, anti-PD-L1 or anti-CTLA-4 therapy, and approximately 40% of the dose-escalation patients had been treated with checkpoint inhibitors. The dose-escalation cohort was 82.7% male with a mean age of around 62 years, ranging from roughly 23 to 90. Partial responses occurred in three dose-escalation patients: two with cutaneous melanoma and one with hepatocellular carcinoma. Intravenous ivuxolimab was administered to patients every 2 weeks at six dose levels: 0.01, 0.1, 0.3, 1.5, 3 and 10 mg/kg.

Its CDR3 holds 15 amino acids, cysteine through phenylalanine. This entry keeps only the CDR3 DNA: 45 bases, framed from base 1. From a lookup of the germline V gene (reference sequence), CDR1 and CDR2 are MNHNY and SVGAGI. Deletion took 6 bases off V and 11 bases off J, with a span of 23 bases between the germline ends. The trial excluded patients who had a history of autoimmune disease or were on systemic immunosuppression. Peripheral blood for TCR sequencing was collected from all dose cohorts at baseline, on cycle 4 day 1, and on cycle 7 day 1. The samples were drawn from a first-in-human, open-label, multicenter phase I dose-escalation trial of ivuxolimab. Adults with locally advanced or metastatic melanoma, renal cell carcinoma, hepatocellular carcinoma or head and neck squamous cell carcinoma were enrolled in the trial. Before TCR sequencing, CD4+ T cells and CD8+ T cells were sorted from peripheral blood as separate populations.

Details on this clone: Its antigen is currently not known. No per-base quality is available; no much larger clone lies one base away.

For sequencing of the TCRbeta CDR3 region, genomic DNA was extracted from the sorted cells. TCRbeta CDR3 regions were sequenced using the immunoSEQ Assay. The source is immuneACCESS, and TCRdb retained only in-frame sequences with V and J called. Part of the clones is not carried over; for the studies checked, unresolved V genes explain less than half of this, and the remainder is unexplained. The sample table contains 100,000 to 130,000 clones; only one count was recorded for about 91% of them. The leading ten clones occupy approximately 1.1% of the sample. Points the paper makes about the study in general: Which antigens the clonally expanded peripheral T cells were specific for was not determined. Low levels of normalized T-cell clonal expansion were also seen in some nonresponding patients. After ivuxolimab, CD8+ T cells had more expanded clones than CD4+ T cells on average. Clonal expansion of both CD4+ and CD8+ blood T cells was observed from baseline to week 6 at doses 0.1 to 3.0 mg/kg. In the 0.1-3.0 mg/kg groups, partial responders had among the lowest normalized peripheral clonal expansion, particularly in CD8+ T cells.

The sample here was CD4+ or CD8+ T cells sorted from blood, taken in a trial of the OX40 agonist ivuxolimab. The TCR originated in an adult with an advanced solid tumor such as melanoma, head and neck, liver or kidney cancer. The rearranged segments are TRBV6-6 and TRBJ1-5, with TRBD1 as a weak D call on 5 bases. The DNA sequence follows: TGTGCCAGCAGCTCACCAGGGAATTGGGGTAAAGCCCAGCATTTT. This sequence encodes CASSSPGNWGKAQHF.